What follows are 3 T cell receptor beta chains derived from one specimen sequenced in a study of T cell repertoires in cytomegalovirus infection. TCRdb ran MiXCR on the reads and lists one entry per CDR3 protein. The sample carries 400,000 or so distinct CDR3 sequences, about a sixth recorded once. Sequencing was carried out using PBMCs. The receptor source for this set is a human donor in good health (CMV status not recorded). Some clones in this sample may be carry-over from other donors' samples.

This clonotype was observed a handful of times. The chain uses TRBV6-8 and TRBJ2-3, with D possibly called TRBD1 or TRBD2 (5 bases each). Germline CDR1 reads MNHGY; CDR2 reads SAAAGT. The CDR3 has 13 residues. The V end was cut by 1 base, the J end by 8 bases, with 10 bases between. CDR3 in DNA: TGTGCCAGCAGTTACTGGGGGAAGGGTACGCAGTATTTT. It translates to CASSYWGKGTQYF.

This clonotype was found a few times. In DNA, the CDR3 is TGCAGCGTCCGAGTCCCGGGACTAGCGCACAATGAGCAGTTCTTC. This translates into CSVRVPGLAHNEQFF. The chain uses TRBV29-1 and TRBJ2-1; 10 nucleotides match TRBD2. Germline assignment: CDR1 SQVTM and CDR2 ANQGSEA. The CDR3 is made up of 15 amino acids. J lost 5 bases, V lost 6 bases, and 10 bases had no gene match.

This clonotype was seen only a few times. CDR3 in DNA: TGCGCCAGCAGCTTAAGGACTAGCGGGAGCCCGGATGAGCAGTTCTTC. This encodes CASSLRTSGSPDEQFF. This chain joins TRBV5-1 and TRBJ2-1, with TRBD2 matching 13 bases. This CDR3 region has 16 residues. Trimming removed 2 bases from V and 8 bases from J; junction bases left unmatched: 7. Germline V gene data show CDR1 as SGHRS and CDR2 as YFSETQ.